Only one count was recorded for the clone carrying this TCR beta chain. The antigen is not known. The sample belongs to a study of shared clonotypes between healthy human individuals. Findings and caveats of the study: Naive subsets tended to show greater estimated richness than memory subsets.

For each subset, genomic DNA was distributed in equal portions over several immunoSEQ plates. Clones were read by immunoSEQ multiplex PCR, and TCRdb kept only the in-frame ones, dropping some. The table includes some 2.4 million clones, 80% to 95% detected once. The CDR3 contains 14 residues. Germline CDR1 is MDHEN and CDR2 is SYDVKM. Trimming cost V 7 bases and J 0 bases, with 12 bases left between them. Material for sequencing was naive CD4+ T cells from PBMCs. The sample's subset: CD45RA+ positively selected. The TCR comes from a man aged 18 to 29 in good health. Some clones in this sample may be carry-over from other donors' samples. The chain couples TRBV28 to TRBJ1-1, with no clear D. The CDR3 here is CASTLDPLNTEAFF. The CDR3, as DNA: TGTGCCAGCACCTTAGACCCGTTGAACACTGAAGCTTTCTTT.